This T cell receptor beta chain was captured in a study of T cells expressing NK-cell markers. TCRdb re-called the 5' RACE reads and shows each CDR3 protein once, DNA omitted. Seen in this sample are 250,000 or so distinct CDR3 sequences; the ten most common clones hold roughly 4.2%. Germline V gene data show CDR1 as SGHRS and CDR2 as YFSETQ. The CDR3 contains 13 residues. The source material was blood T cells: a sorted CD56 or NKG2C T cell subset, CD4+ or CD8+ T cells, or bulk PBMC T cells (not recorded which). The origin of this receptor is a woman aged 18-70 years in good health. The rearrangement joins TRBV5-1 to TRBJ1-1; TCRdb outputs TRBD1, but without DNA this stays unchecked. The CDR3 here is CASSLQGVGEAFF.